This TCR beta chain was recorded in a study of blood T cell repertoires in COVID-19. Germline-derived CDR1 and CDR2 are SGHDT and YYEEEE. V was trimmed by 2 bases and J by 4 bases, leaving 13 bases between them. The CDR3 is made up of 14 amino acids. Using immunoSEQ multiplex PCR, the repertoire was profiled, and TCRdb retains in-frame clones only, with some absent. Of 150,000 to 200,000 clones in the sample, roughly three quarters were seen once. The sample taken for sequencing was PBMCs or T cells enriched from blood (not recorded which). The TCR comes from a man between 60 and 70 years old who had been exposed to COVID-19. The genes are TRBV5-6 and TRBJ2-7; TRBD1 is a possible D gene (5 bases). The CDR3 loop is CASSFFAGLYEQYF. The DNA of the CDR3 is TGTGCCAGCAGCTTTTTCGCAGGGTTGTACGAGCAGTACTTC.